A selection of T cell receptor beta chains follows, all from one sample in a study of OX40 agonist ivuxolimab in advanced cancers. Produced via immunoSEQ multiplex PCR; TCRdb's table is partial and in-frame only. The table lists 20,000 or so clones, approximately 81% of them singletons. The material sequenced was CD4+ or CD8+ T cells sorted from blood, taken in a trial of the OX40 agonist ivuxolimab. Receptors were obtained from an adult with an advanced solid tumor such as melanoma, head and neck, liver or kidney cancer. The CDR3 runs from the conserved cysteine through the conserved F or W. A D gene is named only where the DNA matches it firmly. Size is omitted from some rows. Given values are once, few, many or a class for expanded clones.

d_call	clone_size	v_call	j_call	cdr3_nt	cdr3_aa
TRBD1	.	TRBV5-6	TRBJ2-7	TGTGCCAGCAGCGTACGGGGACAGGGGTTCTACGAGCAGTACTTC	CASSVRGQGFYEQYF
TRBD1	.	TRBV7-9	TRBJ2-7	TGTGCCAGCAGCTTTTCGATCCCGGGGACAGGGCCCTCCTACGAGCAGTACTTC	CASSFSIPGTGPSYEQYF
.	.	TRBV11-2	TRBJ2-7	TGTGCCAGCAGCCCGGCGCCGGGTCCCTCCTACGAGCAGTACTTC	CASSPAPGPSYEQYF
.	.	TRBV4-2	TRBJ1-4	TGTGCCAGCAGCCAAGATGGGGAAAAACTGTTTTTT	CASSQDGEKLFF
.	.	TRBV9	TRBJ2-1	TGTGCCAGCAGCCCGACCCCTAACAATGAGCAGTTCTTC	CASSPTPNNEQFF
TRBD2	.	TRBV11-2	TRBJ2-7	TGTGCCAGCAGCTTAGAAGTGGCGGGGGGGGCCAACGAGCAGTACTTC	CASSLEVAGGANEQYF
.	.	TRBV10-3	TRBJ2-7	TGTGCCATCAGTGAGATGGGGGCTTCCTACGAGCAGTACTTC	CAISEMGASYEQYF
TRBD1	.	TRBV9	TRBJ1-1	TGTGCCAGCAGCGTAGGGGACAGGGCCTACACTGAAGCTTTCTTT	CASSVGDRAYTEAFF
.	few	TRBV27	TRBJ1-5	TGTGCCAGCAGTTTTATGAGGGACACCCATCAGCCCCAGCATTTT	CASSFMRDTHQPQHF
.	once	TRBV5-4	TRBJ2-7	TGTGCCAGCAGCGGTACAGGGTCCGTCCACGAGCAGTACTTC	CASSGTGSVHEQYF
.	.	TRBV5-1	TRBJ1-1	TGCGCCAGCAGCTTGGAGGGGAACACTGAAGCTTTCTTT	CASSLEGNTEAFF
.	.	TRBV2	TRBJ1-5	TGTGCCAGCAGTGAAATTAGGACCCTTAGCAATCAGCCCCAGCATTTT	CASSEIRTLSNQPQHF
.	.	TRBV4-1	TRBJ1-6	TGCGCCAGCAGCCAAGTGGAGGGGTATAATTCACCCCTCCACTTT	CASSQVEGYNSPLHF
.	.	TRBV5-7	TRBJ1-4	TGTGCCAGCAGCTTGAACAGGAATAAATCCAAACTGTTTTTT	CASSLNRNKSKLFF
.	few	TRBV7-9	TRBJ2-7	TGTGCCAGCAGCTTAGCTGAGACAGGAGACGACTACGAGCAGTACTTC	CASSLAETGDDYEQYF
.	.	TRBV4-2	TRBJ1-5	TGTGCCAGCAGCCCTCCCGGGGCCAGTCAGCCCCAGCATTTT	CASSPPGASQPQHF
.	.	TRBV5-8	TRBJ1-3	TGTGCCAGCAGCTTGAATGCGATCTCTGGAAACACCATATATTTT	CASSLNAISGNTIYF
TRBD1	.	TRBV29-1	TRBJ2-3	TGCAGCGTTGGGGCACGAGACAGGGGATTCGCAGATACGCAGTATTTT	CSVGARDRGFADTQYF
.	.	TRBV11-2	TRBJ2-3	TGTGCCAGCCGGAACACAGATACGCAGTATTTT	CASRNTDTQYF
TRBD2	.	TRBV11-2	TRBJ2-1	TGTGCCAGCAGCTCGGGACTAGCGAGCAATGAGCAGTTCTTC	CASSSGLASNEQFF
.	.	TRBV13	TRBJ2-6	TGTGCCAGCCCTGACGGGTACTCTGGGGCCAACGTCCTGACTTTC	CASPDGYSGANVLTF
.	.	TRBV10-1	TRBJ1-1	TGCGCCAGCAGTGGTAGACAGAACACTGAAGCTTTCTTT	CASSGRQNTEAFF
.	.	TRBV2	TRBJ2-3	TGTGCCAGCAAGAAGGACTCTGACCTCACAGATACGCAGTATTTT	CASKKDSDLTDTQYF
.	.	TRBV5-4	TRBJ1-3	TGTGCCAGCAGCATTGACAGGTTCAGAAACACCATATATTTT	CASSIDRFRNTIYF
.	.	TRBV5-6	TRBJ1-4	TGTGCCAGCAGCCTTCAACAGGGTACTGCAACTAATGAAAAACTGTTTTTT	CASSLQQGTATNEKLFF
.	many	TRBV5-4	TRBJ1-2	TGTGCCAGCAGCCCAAATGACTATGGCTACACCTTC	CASSPNDYGYTF
.	medium-sized	TRBV25-1	TRBJ2-7	TGTGCCAGCACGCAGGGTGACGAGCAGTACTTC	CASTQGDEQYF
.	.	TRBV9	TRBJ1-1	TGTGCCAGCAGCGCCAACGGGGGGGCCACTGAAGCTTTCTTT	CASSANGGATEAFF